This T cell receptor (beta chain) was obtained from a study of shared clonotypes between healthy human individuals. Produced via immunoSEQ multiplex PCR; TCRdb's table is partial and in-frame only. This sample has about 2 million clones, with less than 95% found just once. Looked up from germline, CDR1 is MDHEN and CDR2 is SYDVKM. The CDR3 length is 16 residues. J gave up 0 bases and V 6 bases, and 7 bases lay outside the gene matches. Naive-designated CD8 cells lacked CD45RO, were positively enriched for CCR7, and omitted terminally differentiated effector memory CD45RA+ cells. The gene calls are TRBV28 and TRBJ1-5; 8 positions match TRBD1. Material for sequencing was naive CD8+ T cells sorted from blood. This receptor was taken from a man aged 18 to 30 in good health. The CDR3 region has the DNA TGTGCCAGCAGCACGGACAGGGAGGATAGCAATCAGCCCCAGCATTTT. This codes for CASSTDREDSNQPQHF.